This TCR beta chain is drawn from a study of T cell responses to AZD1222 COVID-19 vaccine. V was clipped by 6 bases and J by 2 bases, with 11 bases between them. This CDR3 comprises 13 residues. CDR1 is MNHEY and CDR2 is SVGAGI in the germline V gene. Study-wide findings and caveats: Nearly half of the spike-specific TCRs reportedly recognize variant regions that carry no mutations. Donors in the cohort were predominantly white British and more often female, and clonal diversity was possibly underestimated.

Second-dose timings of about 4 or about 12 weeks were pooled. On this clone itself: Its antigen is currently unknown.

Assay used: immunoSEQ multiplex PCR; TCRdb lists only in-frame clones, some missing. This sample yields approximately 270,000 clones, of which around 92% are seen a single time; roughly 0.6% belongs to the top ten. The V and J genes are TRBV6-5 and TRBJ2-7; no definite D call. The receptor comes from an adult who received the AZD1222 COVID-19 vaccine. The specimen comprised peripheral blood, sampled 28 days after the second AZD1222 dose. CDR3 sequence (DNA): TGTGCCAGCAGCCACAAGGCGCCCTACGAGCAGTACTTC. Its translation is CASSHKAPYEQYF.